This T cell receptor beta chain was recorded in a study of regulatory T cells in long-lasting Graves disease. Broader study findings: Between persistent patients, roughly 2,600 public clonotypes were shared, exceeding the approximately 990 shared between new patients.

The time point was: persistent/refractory GD, antithyroid drugs over 5 years with positive TRAb. From RNA extracted from PBMCs, the TCR library was made. All patients originated from an endocrinology department located in Xi'an, China. Building the TCR beta libraries relied on iRepertoire HTBI primers, and CDR3 regions underwent Arm-PCR. From the multiplex PCR reads, TCRdb called clonotypes with MiXCR, one entry per CDR3 protein. The sample has 450,000 or so distinct CDR3 sequences, under 25% seen once. The sample holds many counts of this clonotype. Its antigen is as yet unknown. The sequence was collected from a female donor with Graves disease. The sample in question was peripheral blood mononuclear cells (PBMCs), obtained when the disease was refractory, from a patient treated with antithyroid drugs.

The CDR3 is CASSYGLYEQYF. CDR3 DNA: TGTGCCAGCAGTTACGGCCTATACGAGCAGTACTTC. J is TRBJ2-7 and V is TRBV6-2 or TRBV6-3; the D is unclear. Trimming pared 2 bases from V and 4 bases from J, leaving 6 bases between. CDR1 MNHEY and CDR2 SVGEGT come from the germline V gene. This CDR3 has 12 residues.